Listed below are T cell receptor beta chains from one sample, sequenced in a study of blood T cells in healthy people across ages. From the 5' RACE reads, TCRdb called clonotypes with MiXCR, one entry per CDR3 protein. Of roughly 500,000 distinct CDR3 sequences listed, 27% are singletons. The sequenced sample was blood. The receptors derive from a woman in her 70s in good health. Each CDR3 is given with its conserved first and last residue. A clone size is listed for some rows: how often the clone was seen (once, few, many), or a class if it is expanded.

V gene: TRBV30; clone size: NA; J gene: TRBJ1-2; CDR3 protein: CAWKKRGGAHGYTF
V gene: TRBV5-5; clone size: NA; J gene: TRBJ1-5; CDR3 protein: CASSLEDSLYQPQHF
V gene: TRBV5-1; clone size: NA; J gene: TRBJ2-1; CDR3 protein: CASSFFGQGPYNEQFF
V gene: TRBV2; clone size: NA; J gene: TRBJ1-5; CDR3 protein: CASLPDSNQPQHF
V gene: TRBV6-4; clone size: few; J gene: TRBJ2-7; CDR3 protein: CASSDPEGHEQYF
V gene: TRBV12-3/TRBV12-4; clone size: NA; J gene: TRBJ2-7; CDR3 protein: CASSLVGGGINEQYF
V gene: TRBV9; clone size: few; J gene: TRBJ1-1; CDR3 protein: CASSARDTMNTEAFF
V gene: TRBV5-5; clone size: NA; J gene: TRBJ1-6; CDR3 protein: CASSLWTLSSPLHF
V gene: TRBV5-1; clone size: NA; J gene: TRBJ1-4; CDR3 protein: CASSLDRGAGELFF
V gene: TRBV2; clone size: NA; J gene: TRBJ1-1; CDR3 protein: CARGQTENTEAFF
V gene: TRBV5-4; clone size: NA; J gene: TRBJ2-1; CDR3 protein: CASSFGGAFVSEQFF
V gene: TRBV18; clone size: few; J gene: TRBJ2-6; CDR3 protein: CASSPNMLSGANVLTF
V gene: TRBV15; clone size: NA; J gene: TRBJ1-2; CDR3 protein: CATSRDGGPNYGYTF
V gene: TRBV5-1; clone size: NA; J gene: TRBJ1-3; CDR3 protein: CASRFGGPGNTIYF
V gene: TRBV7-6; clone size: few; J gene: TRBJ2-2; CDR3 protein: CASSFNTETGELFF
V gene: TRBV29-1; clone size: NA; J gene: TRBJ2-1; CDR3 protein: CSALFYEQFF
V gene: TRBV5-1; clone size: few; J gene: NA; CDR3 protein: CASSSSDKNYEQYF
V gene: TRBV12-3/TRBV12-4; clone size: NA; J gene: TRBJ1-2; CDR3 protein: CASPTGVVSDTF
V gene: TRBV5-6; clone size: few; J gene: TRBJ2-3; CDR3 protein: CASSYPTDRVHTQYF
V gene: TRBV10-3; clone size: NA; J gene: TRBJ1-1; CDR3 protein: CAISERFLGMGTEAFF
V gene: TRBV7-2; clone size: NA; J gene: TRBJ2-5; CDR3 protein: CASSLTRQGQETQYF
V gene: TRBV5-1; clone size: few; J gene: TRBJ2-5; CDR3 protein: CASSPQTSAVETQYF
V gene: TRBV7-2; clone size: NA; J gene: TRBJ1-1; CDR3 protein: CASSLTHPMEAFF
V gene: TRBV20-1; clone size: NA; J gene: TRBJ2-6; CDR3 protein: CSAGQSSSGANVLTF
V gene: TRBV12-3/TRBV12-4; clone size: few; J gene: TRBJ1-1; CDR3 protein: CASSLLHQAFF
V gene: TRBV7-2; clone size: NA; J gene: TRBJ2-6; CDR3 protein: CASTNDPGANVLTF
V gene: TRBV6-1; clone size: few; J gene: NA; CDR3 protein: CAGSLSGGPYNEQFF
V gene: TRBV18; clone size: few; J gene: TRBJ1-3; CDR3 protein: CASSPPSRAVSGNTIYF
V gene: TRBV20-1; clone size: NA; J gene: TRBJ2-5; CDR3 protein: CSARNPLGGAAETQYF
V gene: TRBV3-1; clone size: NA; J gene: TRBJ1-4; CDR3 protein: CASSQDLADEKLFF
V gene: TRBV9; clone size: once; J gene: TRBJ2-2; CDR3 protein: CASSVVGRQTGELFF
V gene: TRBV18; clone size: NA; J gene: TRBJ1-4; CDR3 protein: CASSQDRRREKLFF
V gene: TRBV6-6; clone size: NA; J gene: TRBJ1-2; CDR3 protein: CASNKLASQGYGYTF
V gene: TRBV7-8; clone size: NA; J gene: TRBJ1-1; CDR3 protein: CASSPQGRVYTEAFF
V gene: TRBV5-6; clone size: NA; J gene: TRBJ1-2; CDR3 protein: CASSLDRVSYGYTF
V gene: TRBV12-3/TRBV12-4; clone size: NA; J gene: TRBJ2-2; CDR3 protein: CASKFYAGQVNTGELFF
V gene: TRBV7-7; clone size: many; J gene: TRBJ2-3; CDR3 protein: CASSAGQGEDTQYF
V gene: TRBV4-3; clone size: few; J gene: TRBJ2-1; CDR3 protein: CASSQVSRKLVKDNEQFF
V gene: TRBV11-3; clone size: few; J gene: TRBJ2-7; CDR3 protein: CASSGRTGGSIYEQYF
V gene: TRBV11-2; clone size: few; J gene: TRBJ2-5; CDR3 protein: CASSSNQETQYF
V gene: TRBV7-3; clone size: NA; J gene: TRBJ1-5; CDR3 protein: CASRTTDREVRNQPQHF
V gene: TRBV4-3; clone size: NA; J gene: TRBJ2-2; CDR3 protein: CASSQDPFLLGGELFF
V gene: TRBV9; clone size: few; J gene: TRBJ1-2; CDR3 protein: CASSPWTGDGYTF
V gene: TRBV7-2; clone size: NA; J gene: TRBJ2-6; CDR3 protein: CASSLVGNFRSSGANVLTF
V gene: TRBV20-1; clone size: few; J gene: TRBJ1-5; CDR3 protein: CSASRLLQPQHF
V gene: TRBV6-2/TRBV6-3; clone size: few; J gene: TRBJ2-5; CDR3 protein: CASSKGRTSGFQETQYF
V gene: TRBV10-3; clone size: few; J gene: TRBJ2-7; CDR3 protein: CAISESLATSYEQYF